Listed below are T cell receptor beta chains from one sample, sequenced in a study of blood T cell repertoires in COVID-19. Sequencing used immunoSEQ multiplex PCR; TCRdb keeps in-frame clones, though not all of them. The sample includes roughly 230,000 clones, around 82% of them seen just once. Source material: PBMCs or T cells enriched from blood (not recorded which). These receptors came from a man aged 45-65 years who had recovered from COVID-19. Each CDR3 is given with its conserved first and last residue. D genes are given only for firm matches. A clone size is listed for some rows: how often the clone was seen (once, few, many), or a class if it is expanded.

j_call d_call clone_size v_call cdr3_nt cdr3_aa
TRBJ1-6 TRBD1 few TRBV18 TGTGCCAGCTCACGGGACAGAGATAATTCACCCCTCCACTTT CASSRDRDNSPLHF
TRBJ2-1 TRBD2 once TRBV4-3 TGCGCCAGCAGCCAAGCCCCGGGACTAGCGTACGATGAGCAGTTCTTC CASSQAPGLAYDEQFF
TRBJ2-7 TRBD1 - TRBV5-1 TGCGCCAGCAGCCGGGACAGGGCCTACGAGCAGTACTTC CASSRDRAYEQYF
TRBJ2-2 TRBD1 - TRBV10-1 TGCGCCAGCAGTGAGCGGACAGGGGAAGACACCGGGGAGCTGTTTTTT CASSERTGEDTGELFF
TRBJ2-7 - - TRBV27 TGTGCCAGCAGTTCCCCGGGACTCTTGGGCGAGCAGTACTTC CASSSPGLLGEQYF
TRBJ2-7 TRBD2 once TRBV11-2 TGTGCCAGCAGTTCTACGCCGGGACTAGCGGGGTTCGACGAGCAGTACTTC CASSSTPGLAGFDEQYF
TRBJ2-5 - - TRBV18 TGTGCCAGCTCCCCCGCAGAGAGGATAGCGACAGAGACCCAGTACTTC CASSPAERIATETQYF
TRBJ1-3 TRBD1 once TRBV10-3 TGTGCCGCCCAGGGGGTCGAAGGAAACACCATATATTTT CAAQGVEGNTIYF
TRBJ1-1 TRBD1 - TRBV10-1 TGCGCCAGCAGTGAGAGGTCGGCACAGGGGCTTTTCTTT CASSERSAQGLFF
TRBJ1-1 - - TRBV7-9 TGTGCCAGCGAAGACCCCAAGGCTAGGACAGTCGAAGCTTTCTTT CASEDPKARTVEAFF
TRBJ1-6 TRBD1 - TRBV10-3 TGTGCCACCCACGGGACAGGGAGCTCACCCCTCCACTTT CATHGTGSSPLHF
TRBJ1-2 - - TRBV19 TGTGCCAGTACCCCGTCGGGGGGGTATGGCTACACCTTC CASTPSGGYGYTF
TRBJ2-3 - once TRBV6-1 TGTGCCAGCAGTGAAAAACCATACGGGGCAGATACGCAGTATTTT CASSEKPYGADTQYF
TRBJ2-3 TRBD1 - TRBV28 TGTGCCAGCAGTTTATTCGGGCAGCTCAGGGGGGATACGCAGTATTTT CASSLFGQLRGDTQYF
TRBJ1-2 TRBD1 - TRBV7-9 TGTGCCAGCAGCGTTAACAGGGGAGCTAACTATGGCTACACCTTC CASSVNRGANYGYTF
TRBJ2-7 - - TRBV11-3 TGTGCCAGCAGCTCCGAGACTAGAGGGTTGTACGAGCAGTACTTC CASSSETRGLYEQYF
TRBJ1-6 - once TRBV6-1 TGTGCCAGCAGTGAGTTGTTGTTAACAAATTCACCCCTCCACTTT CASSELLLTNSPLHF
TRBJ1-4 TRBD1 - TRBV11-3 TGTGCCAGCAGCTTACATACAGGGGTTGAAGAAAAACTGTTTTTT CASSLHTGVEEKLFF
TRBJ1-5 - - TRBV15 TGTGCCACCAGCAGAGACCAGGGCTCCCGCAATCAGCCCCAGCATTTT CATSRDQGSRNQPQHF
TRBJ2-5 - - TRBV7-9 TGTGCCAGCAGCTCGTTAGCGGCGACCCAGTACTTC CASSSLAATQYF
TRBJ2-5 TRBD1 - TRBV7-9 TGTGCCAGCACCCCGACAGGGGGATCCGGAGAGACCCAGTACTTC CASTPTGGSGETQYF
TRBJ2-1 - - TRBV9 TGTGCCAGCAGCGTATCGGCAGGGTCCTACAATGAGCAGTTCTTC CASSVSAGSYNEQFF
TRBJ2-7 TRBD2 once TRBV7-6 TGTGCCAGCAGCCCACGGACTAGCGGGCCCTACGAGCAGTACTTC CASSPRTSGPYEQYF
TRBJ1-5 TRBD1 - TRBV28 TGTGCCAGCATTGTGACAGGGGGCTTTCAGCCCCAGCATTTT CASIVTGGFQPQHF
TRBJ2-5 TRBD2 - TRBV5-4 TGTGCCAGCAGCACCGCGGGGGGGCAAAGAGAGACCCAGTACTTC CASSTAGGQRETQYF
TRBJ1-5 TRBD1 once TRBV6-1 TGTGCCAGCAGTGGCCAACCGGGGGACAGAGGTCAGCCCCAGCATTTT CASSGQPGDRGQPQHF
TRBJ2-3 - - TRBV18 TGTGCCAGCTCACCACCACGCGTTCCCACAGATACGCAGTATTTT CASSPPRVPTDTQYF
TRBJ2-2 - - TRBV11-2 TGTGCCAGCAGCCAACAGGGGAACACCGGGGAGCTGTTTTTT CASSQQGNTGELFF
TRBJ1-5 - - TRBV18 TGTGCCAGCTCACCGGAGGGAACGAGCAATCAGCCCCAGCATTTT CASSPEGTSNQPQHF
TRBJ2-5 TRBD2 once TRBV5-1 TGCGCCAGCAGCTTGGGAACTAGCGGGAGGGTAGAGACCCAGTACTTC CASSLGTSGRVETQYF
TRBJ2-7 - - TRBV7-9 TGTGCCAGCAGAACAGGGACCCACGTGGAGCAGTACTTC CASRTGTHVEQYF
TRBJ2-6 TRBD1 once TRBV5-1 TGCGCCAGCAGCTTGCGGCCCGACAGGGTTGGGGCCAACGTCCTGACTTTC CASSLRPDRVGANVLTF
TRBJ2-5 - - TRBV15 TGTGCCACCAGCAGAGACACACGAGAGACCCAGTACTTC CATSRDTRETQYF
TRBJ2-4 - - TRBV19 TGTGCCAGTAGTATGAGGGCAGCGGCCGTAATTGTTCAGTACTTC CASSMRAAAVIVQYF
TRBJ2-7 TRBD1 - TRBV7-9 TGTGCCAGCAGCTCAACGGGACAGGGCTACGAGCAGTACTTC CASSSTGQGYEQYF
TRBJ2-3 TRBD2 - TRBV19 TGTGCCAGTAGTATAGATCCCCCCGGGACTAGCGGGAGGGCCGCTACGCAGTATTTT CASSIDPPGTSGRAATQYF
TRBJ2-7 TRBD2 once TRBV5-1 TGCGCCAGCAGTTCCACTAGCGTTGCCTACGAGCAGTACTTC CASSSTSVAYEQYF
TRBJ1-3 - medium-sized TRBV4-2 TGTGCCAGCAGCCCAAGTCAACTCTCTGGAAACACCATATATTTT CASSPSQLSGNTIYF
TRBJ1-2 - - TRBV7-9 TGTGCCAGCAGCCCAATTGGCATAGACAGAAACTATGGCTACACCTTC CASSPIGIDRNYGYTF
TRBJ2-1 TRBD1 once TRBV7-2 TGTGCCAGCAGCCCTAGCCCCGGGACAGGGGGTGAGCAGTTCTTC CASSPSPGTGGEQFF
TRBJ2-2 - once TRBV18 TGTGCCAGCTCACCACTAGACTTCGCGAACACCGGGGAGCTGTTTTTT CASSPLDFANTGELFF